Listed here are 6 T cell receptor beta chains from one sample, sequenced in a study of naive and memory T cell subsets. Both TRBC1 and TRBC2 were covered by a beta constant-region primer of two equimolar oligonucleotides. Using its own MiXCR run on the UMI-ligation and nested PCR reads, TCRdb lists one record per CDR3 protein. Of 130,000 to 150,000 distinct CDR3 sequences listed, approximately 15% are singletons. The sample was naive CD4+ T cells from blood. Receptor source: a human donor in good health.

CDR3 nucleotides: TGTGCCAGCAGTTTATTTGGACTAGTGACCGTCAATGAGCAGTTCTTC. It encodes CASSLFGLVTVNEQFF. This chain links TRBV28 with TRBJ2-1; 7 nucleotides match TRBD2. V lost 1 base to trimming and J lost 6 bases; unmatched junction nucleotides: 9. There are 16 residues in the CDR3. CDR1 is MDHEN, CDR2 SYDVKM, per germline. The variable domain in full, with the rest retrieved from reference TRBV28 and TRBJ2-1, is DVKVTQSSRYLVKRTGEKVFLECVQDMDHENMFWYRQDPGLGLRLIYFSYDVKMKEKGDIPEGYSVSREKKERFSLILESASTNQTSMYLCASSLFGLVTVNEQFFGPGTRLTVL.

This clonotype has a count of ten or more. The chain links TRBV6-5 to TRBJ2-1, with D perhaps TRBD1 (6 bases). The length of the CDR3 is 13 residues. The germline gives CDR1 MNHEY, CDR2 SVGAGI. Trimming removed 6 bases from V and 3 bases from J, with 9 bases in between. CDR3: CASSRGHYNEQFF. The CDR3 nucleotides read TGTGCCAGCAGCAGGGGACACTACAATGAGCAGTTCTTC.

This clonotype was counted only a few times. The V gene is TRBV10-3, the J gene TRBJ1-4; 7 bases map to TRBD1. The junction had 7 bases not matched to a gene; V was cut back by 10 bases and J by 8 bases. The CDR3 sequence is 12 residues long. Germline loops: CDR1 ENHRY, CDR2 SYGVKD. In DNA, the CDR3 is TGTGCCACTTCGACAGGGTCCGAAAAACTGTTTTTT. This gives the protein CATSTGSEKLFF.

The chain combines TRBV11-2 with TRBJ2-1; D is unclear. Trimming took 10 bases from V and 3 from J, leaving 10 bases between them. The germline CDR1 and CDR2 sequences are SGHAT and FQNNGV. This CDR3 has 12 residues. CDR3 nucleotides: TGTGCCACTCGACCTCTCTACAATGAGCAGTTCTTC. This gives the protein CATRPLYNEQFF.

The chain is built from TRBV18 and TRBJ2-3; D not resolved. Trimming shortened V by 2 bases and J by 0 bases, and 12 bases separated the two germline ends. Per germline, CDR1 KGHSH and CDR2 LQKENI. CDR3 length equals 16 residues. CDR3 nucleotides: TGTGCCAGCTCACCATTGTCAGGACCTAGCACAGATACGCAGTATTTT. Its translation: CASSPLSGPSTDTQYF.

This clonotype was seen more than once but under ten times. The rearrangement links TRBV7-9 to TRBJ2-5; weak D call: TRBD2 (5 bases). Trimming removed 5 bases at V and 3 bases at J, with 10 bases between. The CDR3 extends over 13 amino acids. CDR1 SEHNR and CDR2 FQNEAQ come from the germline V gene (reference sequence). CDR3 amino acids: CASSIGAEETQYF. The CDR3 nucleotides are TGTGCCAGCAGCATCGGAGCGGAAGAGACCCAGTACTTC.